A selection of T cell receptor beta chains follows, all from one sample in a study of T cell repertoires in cytomegalovirus infection. Each CDR3 protein is one row after TCRdb ran MiXCR on the reads. The sample yields 80,000 to 95,000 distinct CDR3 sequences, less than 30% seen once. No antigen has been assigned to these receptors. The material was CD8+ T cells from cultured PBMCs, obtained from culture after CMV antigen stimulation. The receptors come from a human donor in good health (CMV status not recorded). Some clones in this sample may be carry-over from other donors' samples. Each CDR3 is given with its conserved first and last residue. The order of the fields is CDR3 protein, V gene, J gene, clone size. Size tells how often a clone was seen (once, few, many) or the class of an expanded clone, and some rows leave it out.

CDR3aa: CASGSGPIEKFF; v_gene: TRBV19; j_gene: TRBJ2-1; abundance: .
CDR3aa: CASRTGGSPLHF; v_gene: TRBV19; j_gene: TRBJ1-6; abundance: many
CDR3aa: CASSLYSGEKLFF; v_gene: TRBV7-6; j_gene: TRBJ1-4; abundance: few
CDR3aa: CASSEEGGGAKTQYF; v_gene: TRBV2; j_gene: TRBJ2-5; abundance: few
CDR3aa: CASGLVVPTGRYNEQFF; v_gene: TRBV12-5; j_gene: TRBJ2-1; abundance: few
CDR3aa: CASRLLGQETQYF; v_gene: TRBV12-3/TRBV12-4; j_gene: TRBJ2-5; abundance: few
CDR3aa: CASGLIPTGTQETQYF; v_gene: TRBV12-5; j_gene: TRBJ2-5; abundance: .
CDR3aa: CASSFTEDQPQHF; v_gene: TRBV12-3/TRBV12-4; j_gene: TRBJ1-5; abundance: .
CDR3aa: CSVWNPGDGYTF; v_gene: TRBV29-1; j_gene: TRBJ1-2; abundance: .
CDR3aa: CATSAVWASGGATKETQYF; v_gene: TRBV24-1; j_gene: TRBJ2-5; abundance: .
CDR3aa: CASTERGAANEKLFF; v_gene: TRBV19; j_gene: TRBJ1-4; abundance: few
CDR3aa: CAISRDREGETQYF; v_gene: TRBV10-3; j_gene: TRBJ2-5; abundance: .
CDR3aa: CASSSDRSNTEAFF; v_gene: TRBV19; j_gene: TRBJ1-1; abundance: .
CDR3aa: CASSLPFAPGELFF; v_gene: TRBV11-2; j_gene: TRBJ2-2; abundance: many
CDR3aa: CASSRASLNTEAFF; v_gene: TRBV7-2; j_gene: TRBJ1-1; abundance: many
CDR3aa: CASSLISLSYEQYF; v_gene: TRBV7-2; j_gene: TRBJ2-7; abundance: many
CDR3aa: CASSQSRGPQPQHF; v_gene: TRBV7-8; j_gene: TRBJ1-5; abundance: medium-sized
CDR3aa: CASSTTSGGLDTQYF; v_gene: TRBV6-1; j_gene: TRBJ2-3; abundance: many
CDR3aa: CASSLGASSYNEQFF; v_gene: TRBV25-1; j_gene: TRBJ2-1; abundance: few
CDR3aa: CASSEGPDYEQYF; v_gene: TRBV2; j_gene: TRBJ2-7; abundance: .
CDR3aa: CASRSSGATEAFF; v_gene: TRBV19; j_gene: TRBJ1-1; abundance: few
CDR3aa: CASSLRAGSGANVLTF; v_gene: TRBV7-9; j_gene: TRBJ2-6; abundance: few
CDR3aa: CASSQDSLSGGYNYGYTF; v_gene: TRBV14; j_gene: TRBJ1-2; abundance: .
CDR3aa: CASSSGQGARGTEAFF; v_gene: TRBV7-6; j_gene: TRBJ1-1; abundance: .
CDR3aa: CASSKYRGNTEAFF; v_gene: TRBV27; j_gene: TRBJ1-1; abundance: .
CDR3aa: CASSPSGGAVETQYF; v_gene: TRBV12-3/TRBV12-4; j_gene: TRBJ2-5; abundance: many
CDR3aa: CAINRNTGELFF; v_gene: TRBV10-3; j_gene: TRBJ2-2; abundance: many
CDR3aa: CASSYPRDRGGYEQFF; v_gene: TRBV6-6; j_gene: TRBJ2-1; abundance: .
CDR3aa: CASSPTVAGANVLTF; v_gene: TRBV28; j_gene: TRBJ2-6; abundance: .
CDR3aa: CASSPTPYNEQFF; v_gene: TRBV18; j_gene: TRBJ2-1; abundance: many
CDR3aa: CASRLQGPEAFF; v_gene: TRBV6-6; j_gene: TRBJ1-1; abundance: .
CDR3aa: CASSLVSGENTKAFF; v_gene: TRBV4-1; j_gene: TRBJ1-1; abundance: .
CDR3aa: CAILGGAGSTEAFF; v_gene: TRBV6-8; j_gene: TRBJ1-1; abundance: .
CDR3aa: CSAKKGGAYNEQFF; v_gene: TRBV20-1; j_gene: TRBJ2-1; abundance: many
CDR3aa: CASSSDRGLYEQYF; v_gene: TRBV12-3/TRBV12-4; j_gene: TRBJ2-7; abundance: .
CDR3aa: CASSLAADYEQYF; v_gene: TRBV7-6; j_gene: TRBJ2-7; abundance: few
CDR3aa: CASSPSPGGNQPQHF; v_gene: TRBV7-6; j_gene: TRBJ1-5; abundance: many
CDR3aa: CASTHTNTGELFF; v_gene: TRBV6-5; j_gene: TRBJ2-2; abundance: .
CDR3aa: CASSIAGGIPKGQPQHF; v_gene: TRBV19; j_gene: TRBJ1-5; abundance: few
CDR3aa: CASSSTPLAKPYGYTF; v_gene: TRBV7-2; j_gene: TRBJ1-2; abundance: .
CDR3aa: CASSLDGQGSPTYNEQFF; v_gene: TRBV27; j_gene: TRBJ2-1; abundance: .
CDR3aa: CASSQVIESYEQYF; v_gene: TRBV4-1; j_gene: TRBJ2-7; abundance: .
CDR3aa: CASSLGGATEAFF; v_gene: TRBV7-2; j_gene: TRBJ1-1; abundance: .
CDR3aa: CASSLNAGRSNQPQHF; v_gene: TRBV7-2; j_gene: TRBJ1-5; abundance: many
CDR3aa: CASSFQPGLDNEQFF; v_gene: TRBV7-6; j_gene: TRBJ2-1; abundance: .
CDR3aa: CASSLGPGLEQYF; v_gene: TRBV7-9; j_gene: TRBJ2-7; abundance: many
CDR3aa: CSAKDRDTGELFF; v_gene: TRBV20-1; j_gene: TRBJ2-2; abundance: .
CDR3aa: CASTQGVHEQFF; v_gene: TRBV7-9; j_gene: TRBJ2-1; abundance: .
CDR3aa: CASAHRADYGYTF; v_gene: TRBV2; j_gene: TRBJ1-2; abundance: many
CDR3aa: CSVDTGPANYGYTF; v_gene: TRBV29-1; j_gene: TRBJ1-2; abundance: .
CDR3aa: CASSSGGGGTADNEQFF; v_gene: TRBV7-4; j_gene: TRBJ2-1; abundance: .